This T cell receptor beta chain was identified in a study of cytotoxic CD8 clonotypes in ibrutinib-treated CLL. Across the study: Responses: roughly 25 partial, 2 complete; after median around 64 months, approximately 15 stayed remitted, approximately twelve progressed. Collecting the response samples happened after a median 12 months of treatment, with a range of 6 to 36. Mean yields were approximately 270,000 productive templates and 90,000 or so productive rearrangements per sample. Overall study results and limits: Treatment saw public clonotypes, which were uncommon, either contract or stay stable.

As regards this clone: The antigen is unknown.

Assay: immunoSEQ multiplex PCR; the TCRdb copy retains only in-frame clones and omits some. The sample has 120,000 to 150,000 clones; roughly 80% are singletons. CDR1 is MNHEY and CDR2 is SVGAGI in the germline V gene. This CDR3 comprises 16 residues. The ends were cut back, 1 base at V and 0 bases at J, with 13 bases in the middle. The TCR originated in a human donor with chronic lymphocytic leukemia. V usage is TRBV6-5 and J usage is TRBJ2-7; D may be TRBD2 (6 bases). Sequenced material: PBMCs, taken after 12 months of ibrutinib treatment. The CDR3 here is CASSYFGGTDSYEQYF. CDR3 nucleotide sequence: TGTGCCAGCAGTTACTTTGGGGGGACGGACTCCTACGAGCAGTACTTC.